The 19 T cell receptor beta chains given below trace back to one sample, sequenced in a study of blood T cell repertoires in COVID-19. TCRdb keeps only in-frame clones here, not all; method: immunoSEQ multiplex PCR. The data hold over 45,000 clones, with roughly 87% observed a single time. Sequenced: peripheral blood. Receptors originate from a man in his 60s with active COVID-19.

The chain combines TRBV11-2 with TRBJ1-1; 7 bases are a match to TRBD1. This CDR3 is 14 amino acids long. V shed 1 base and J 4 bases; nucleotides not matched to a gene: 3. Germline V CDR1 and CDR2: SGHAT, FQNNGV. The CDR3 nucleotides are TGTGCCAGCAGCTTAGGGACAGGTGCCACTGAAGCTTTCTTT. Amino acid sequence: CASSLGTGATEAFF.

The chain carries TRBV28 and TRBJ2-1; TRBD1 matches 7 bases. Germline V CDR1 and CDR2: MDHEN, SYDVKM. Trimming cost V 5 bases and J 9 bases; bases outside gene matches: 10. The CDR3 spans 14 residues. The chain's CDR3 is CASSLPRTGFEQFF. CDR3 bases: TGTGCCAGCAGTCTGCCGAGGACAGGCTTTGAGCAGTTCTTC.

The rearrangement uses TRBV10-3 and TRBJ1-1; perhaps TRBD1 as D (5 bases). The CDR3 length is 13 residues. Germline V gives CDR1 ENHRY, CDR2 SYGVKD. Trimming shortened V by 6 bases and J by 0 bases, and 8 bases separated the two germline ends. CDR3 loop: CAISQGVNTEAFF. CDR3 coding DNA: TGTGCCATCAGCCAAGGGGTGAACACTGAAGCTTTCTTT.

The chain combines TRBV18 with TRBJ1-2; TRBD1 might be the D (5 bases). The CDR3 has 13 amino acids. Per germline, CDR1 KGHSH and CDR2 LQKENI. With 4 bases removed from V and 2 bases from J, the gap between germline ends came to 8 bases. The CDR3 DNA follows: TGTGCCAGCTCACTTTCAGGGAACTATGGCTACACCTTC. It is translated as CASSLSGNYGYTF.

The chain links TRBV5-1 to TRBJ1-1; no definite D call. The germline V and J ends were trimmed by 1 base and 1 base, with 11 bases remaining between them. CDR1 is SGHRS and CDR2 is YFSETQ in the germline V gene. This CDR3 contains 15 residues. The CDR3 sequence is CASSLTAGRNTEAFF. In DNA, the CDR3 is TGCGCCAGCAGCTTGACCGCCGGGAGGAACACTGAAGCTTTCTTT.

V is TRBV27 and J is TRBJ1-2, with D possibly matching TRBD1 (5 bases). The germline CDR1 and CDR2 sequences are MNHEY and SMNVEV (reference sequence). The CDR3 has 15 amino acids. Trimming removed 5 bases at V and 3 bases at J, with 16 bases between. CDR3: CASSKQGGDYYGYTF. The CDR3 nucleotides read TGTGCCAGCAGTAAGCAGGGAGGGGACTACTATGGCTACACCTTC.

In its sample, this clone was seen a few times. This chain uses TRBV7-7 with TRBJ2-1, with TRBD1 identical over 11 bases. The CDR3 length is 15 residues. Germline CDR1 is SSHAT and CDR2 is FNYEAQ (reference sequence). The junction had 5 bases not matched to a gene; V was cut back by 5 bases and J by 5 bases. The CDR3 sequence is CASSRTGGPDNEQFF. The CDR3 DNA follows: TGTGCCAGCAGCCGGACAGGGGGCCCCGACAATGAGCAGTTCTTC.

The chain recombines TRBV28 with TRBJ2-3; 10 positions agree with TRBD2. The CDR3 runs to 16 residues. Trimming at V came to 2 bases and at J to 4 bases, leaving 6 bases not matched to a gene. Germline lookup yields CDR1 MDHEN and CDR2 SYDVKM. The CDR3 here is CASSLSGGASPDTQYF. For the CDR3, the DNA is TGTGCCAGCAGTTTAAGCGGGGGGGCGAGCCCAGATACGCAGTATTTT.

This chain uses TRBV7-3 with TRBJ2-2; possibly TRBD2 for D (5 bases). CDR3 size: 15 residues. Per the germline V gene, CDR1 is SGHTA and CDR2 is FQGTGA. V was shortened by 0 bases and J by 7 bases, with 12 bases between the two germline ends. In DNA form, the CDR3 reads TGTGCCAGCAGCTTAACTCCGCTTGGAGGCGGGGAGCTGTTTTTT. Translation gives CASSLTPLGGGELFF.

The chain couples TRBV5-4 to TRBJ1-2; 7 nucleotides match TRBD1. Germline-derived CDR1 and CDR2 are SGHNT and YYREEE (reference sequence). The V segment lost 4 bases and the J segment 9 bases; nucleotides outside the gene matches: 6. The CDR3 loop spans 12 amino acids. DNA of the CDR3: TGTGCCAGCAGCCTGGAGACAGGGCGCTACACCTTC. As protein: CASSLETGRYTF.

The chain carries TRBV5-6 and TRBJ1-2, with 8 bases aligning to TRBD1. V was clipped by 6 bases and J by 9 bases; unmatched bases: 16. From germline, CDR1 is SGHDT and CDR2 YYEEEE. CDR3 length equals 15 residues. The DNA for the CDR3 is TGTGCCAGCAACAAACAGGGGACAGGCTACAGAAGCTACACCTTC. It encodes CASNKQGTGYRSYTF.

The chain uses TRBV5-4 and TRBJ2-7, with D perhaps matching TRBD1 (5 bases). Germline V gene data show CDR1 as SGHNT and CDR2 as YYREEE (reference sequence). V was shortened by 4 bases and J by 1 base, with 9 bases between the two germline ends. This CDR3 comprises 13 residues. CDR3 nucleotides: TGTGCCAGCAGCATACAGGATTCCTACGAGCAGTACTTC. It encodes CASSIQDSYEQYF.

This sequence joins TRBV7-8 and TRBJ2-1; the match to TRBD2 covers 13 bases. CDR3 length: 18 residues. V shed 1 base, J shed 3 bases, and the junction held 6 bases outside the gene matches. Germline V gene data show CDR1 as SGHVS and CDR2 as FQNEAQ. The CDR3 coding sequence is TGTGCCAGCAGCTTAGGTCGGACTAGCGGGGGCCTCTACAATGAGCAGTTCTTC. Translating gives CASSLGRTSGGLYNEQFF.

This clone was recorded a few times. The chain couples TRBV5-1 to TRBJ2-7, with D perhaps TRBD1 (6 bases). CDR1 SGHRS and CDR2 YFSETQ come from the germline V gene. The CDR3 consists of 14 residues. Trimming shortened V by 0 bases and J by 2 bases, and 9 bases separated the two germline ends. CDR3 sequence reads: CASSLGDTAYEQYF. CDR3 in DNA: TGCGCCAGCAGCTTGGGGGACACAGCCTACGAGCAGTACTTC.

This sequence joins TRBV30 and TRBJ1-5, with D possibly being TRBD1 (5 bases). Germline CDR1 GTSNPN, CDR2 SVGIG (reference sequence). CDR3 length: 15 amino acids. Deletions cut 0 bases from V and 2 bases from J, with 11 bases between. CDR3 in amino acids: CAWSVRQGGNQPQHF. The CDR3 nucleotides are TGTGCCTGGAGTGTCCGGCAGGGCGGCAATCAGCCCCAGCATTTT.

As regards this clone: This could be a read error, since a much larger clone is one nucleotide away. The V call is TRBV2, the J call TRBJ2-2, with a tentative D call TRBD2 (5 bases). Germline CDR1 and CDR2: SNHLY and FYNNEI. This CDR3 has 13 residues. CDR3 in DNA: TGTGCCAGCAGTCTAGTGGCTACCGGGGAGCCGTTTTTT. Protein product: CASSLVATGEPFF.

V and J are TRBV7-6 and TRBJ2-3; TRBD2 matches at 10 bases. The CDR3 totals 16 residues. Germline CDR1 SGHVS, CDR2 FNYEAQ. V shed 5 bases, J shed 1 base, and the junction held 6 bases outside the gene matches. The CDR3 sequence is CASSRSGTSGTDTQYF. The CDR3 nucleotides are TGTGCCAGCAGCAGATCCGGGACTAGCGGCACAGATACGCAGTATTTT.

The chain uses TRBV24-1 and TRBJ1-5, with 7 nucleotides matching TRBD1. CDR1 and CDR2 (germline): KGHDR, SFDVKD. The CDR3 covers 15 residues. V trimming: 7 bases; J trimming: 7 bases; junction bases outside the gene matches: 12. CDR3 in amino acids: CATSKTGRMGQPQHF. Here the CDR3 DNA reads TGTGCCACCAGCAAGACAGGGAGAATGGGCCAGCCCCAGCATTTT.

The genes are TRBV7-9 and TRBJ2-5, with 11 nucleotides matching TRBD2. The ends lost 5 bases at V and 4 bases at J; junction bases unmatched: 6. The CDR3 spans 15 residues. Germline CDR1 SEHNR, CDR2 FQNEAQ (reference sequence). CDR3 residues: CASSTTSGGVETQYF. As DNA, the CDR3 is TGTGCCAGCAGCACTACTAGCGGGGGTGTAGAGACCCAGTACTTC. The full variable domain, rest sourced from reference TRBV7-9 and TRBJ2-5, is DTGVSQNPRHKITKRGQNVTFRCDPISEHNRLYWYRQTLGQGPEFLTYFQNEAQLEKSRLLSDRFSAERPKGSFSTLEIQRTEQGDSAMYLCASSTTSGGVETQYFGPGTRLLVL.